These 2 T cell receptor beta chains originate from one sample sequenced in a study of blood T cell repertoires in COVID-19 (dated by TCRdb to 2019 to 2021). The receptor library was made with the immunoSEQ multiplex PCR assay. TCRdb re-hosts the immuneACCESS table, in-frame sequences only. Its copies lack some clones; in the studies checked, an unresolved V gene accounts for under half of them, and the cause for the rest is not known. The sample data list some 360,000 clones, and around 87% of these were observed just once. Approximately 2.5% of the sample goes to the ten largest clones. Input material: peripheral blood. The receptors derive from a woman aged 55-70 years with COVID-19, enrolled during active disease.

This chain links TRBV27 with TRBJ2-3; 7 bases line up with TRBD1. J was trimmed by 4 bases and V by 4 bases; bases with no gene match: 5. The CDR3 is 14 residues long. Germline CDR1 MNHEY, CDR2 SMNVEV (reference sequence). The CDR3, as DNA: TGTGCCAGCAGTTCATACAGGGGAGCAGATACGCAGTATTTT. The encoded protein is CASSSYRGADTQYF.

V and J are TRBV3-1 (or the pseudogene TRBV3-2) and TRBJ2-6; D is uncertain. Trimming cost V 4 bases and J 0 bases, with 13 bases left between them. CDR3 size: 17 residues. Germline V gene data show CDR1 as LGHDT and CDR2 as YNNKEL (reference sequence). The CDR3, as DNA: TGTGCCAGCAGCCCGCGTGGTTCTTCCTCTGGGGCCAACGTCCTGACTTTC. This translates into CASSPRGSSSGANVLTF.